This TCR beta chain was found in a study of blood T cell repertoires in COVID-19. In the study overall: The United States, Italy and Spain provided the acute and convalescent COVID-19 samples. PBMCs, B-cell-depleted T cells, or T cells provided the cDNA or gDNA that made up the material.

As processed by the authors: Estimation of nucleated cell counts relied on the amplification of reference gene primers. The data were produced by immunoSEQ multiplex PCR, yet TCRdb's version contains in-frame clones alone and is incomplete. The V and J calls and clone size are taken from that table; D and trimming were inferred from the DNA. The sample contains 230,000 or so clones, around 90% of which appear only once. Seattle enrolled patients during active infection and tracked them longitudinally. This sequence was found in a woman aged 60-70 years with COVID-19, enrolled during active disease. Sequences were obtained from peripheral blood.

CDR3 DNA sequence: TGCGCCAGCAGCCAAAACCCCGGTTCTCAACCTACCTACGAGCAGTACTTC. Amino acid sequence: CASSQNPGSQPTYEQYF. The J gene is TRBJ2-7, the V gene TRBV4-1; D gene uncertain. The length of the CDR3 is 17 residues. CDR1 and CDR2 (germline): MGHRA, YSYEKL. V lost 2 bases and J 2 bases, leaving 19 bases between the germline ends.